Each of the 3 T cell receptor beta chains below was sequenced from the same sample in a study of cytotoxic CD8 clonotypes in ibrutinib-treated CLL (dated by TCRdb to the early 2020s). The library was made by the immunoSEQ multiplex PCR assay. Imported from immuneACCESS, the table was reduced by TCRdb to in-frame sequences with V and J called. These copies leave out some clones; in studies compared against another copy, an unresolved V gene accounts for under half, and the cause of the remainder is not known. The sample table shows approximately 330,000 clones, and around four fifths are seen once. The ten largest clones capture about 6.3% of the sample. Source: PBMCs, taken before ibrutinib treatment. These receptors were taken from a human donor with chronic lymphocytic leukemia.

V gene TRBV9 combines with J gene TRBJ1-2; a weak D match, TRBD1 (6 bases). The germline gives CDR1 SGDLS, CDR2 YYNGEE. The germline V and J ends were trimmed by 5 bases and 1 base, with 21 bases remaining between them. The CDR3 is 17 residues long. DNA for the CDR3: TGTGCCAGCAGTACCTCCCGGACAGAAGGTATTAACTATGGCTACACCTTC. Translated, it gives CASSTSRTEGINYGYTF.

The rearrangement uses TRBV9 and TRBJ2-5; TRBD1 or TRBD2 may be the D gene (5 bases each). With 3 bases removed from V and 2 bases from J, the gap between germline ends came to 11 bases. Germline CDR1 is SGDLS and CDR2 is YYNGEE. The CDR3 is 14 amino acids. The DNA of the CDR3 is TGTGCCAGCAGCGCCGAGGGGTATCAAGAGACCCAGTACTTC. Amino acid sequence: CASSAEGYQETQYF. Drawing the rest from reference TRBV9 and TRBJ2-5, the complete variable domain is DSGVTQTPKHLITATGQRVTLRCSPRSGDLSVYWYQQSLDQGLQFLIQYYNGEERAKGNILERFSAQQFPDLHSELNLSSLELGDSALYFCASSAEGYQETQYFGPGTRLLVL.

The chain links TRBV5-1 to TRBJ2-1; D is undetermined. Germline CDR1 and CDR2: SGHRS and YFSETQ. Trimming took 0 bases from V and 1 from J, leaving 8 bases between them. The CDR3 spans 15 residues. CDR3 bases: TGCGCCAGCAGCTTGGGGGGTGTATCCTACAATGAGCAGTTCTTC. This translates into CASSLGGVSYNEQFF.